These 2 T cell receptor beta chains came from one sample sequenced in a study of blood T cell repertoires in COVID-19 (dated by TCRdb to about 2020). Library prep was done by the immunoSEQ multiplex PCR assay. The clones in this table, taken by TCRdb from immuneACCESS, are in-frame only. Not every clone is retained; where verified, under half of the shortfall comes from an unresolved V gene, and the cause of the rest is unknown. Counted in this sample were 150,000 to 200,000 clones; roughly 79% of them appeared once. Roughly 17% of the sample is taken by the ten largest. The specimen sequenced was peripheral blood. Receptors were obtained from a man aged 60 to 69 with active or convalescent COVID-19.

This chain's CDR3 is CASSQEAGTGVTEAFF. The CDR3 coding sequence is TGTGCCAGCAGCCAAGAAGCGGGGACAGGGGTAACTGAAGCTTTCTTT. The rearrangement uses TRBV3-1 (or the pseudogene TRBV3-2) and TRBJ1-1; 10 nucleotides align to TRBD1. CDR1 LGHDT and CDR2 YNNKEL come from the germline V gene (reference sequence). The length of the CDR3 is 16 residues. V trimming: 0 bases; J trimming: 5 bases; junction bases outside the gene matches: 6.

The chain combines TRBV19 with TRBJ2-2; 8 bases map to TRBD2. In germline, CDR1 is LNHDA, CDR2 SQIVND (reference sequence). Trimming cost V 7 bases and J 4 bases; bases outside gene matches: 8. The CDR3 spans 15 residues. CDR3 loop: CASKTGLAGTGELFF. Here the CDR3 DNA reads TGTGCCAGTAAAACGGGGCTAGCGGGCACCGGGGAGCTGTTTTTT.